This TCR beta chain is from a study of T cell responses to AZD1222 COVID-19 vaccine. For the study at large: Pooled in the analysis were second doses at about 4 or about 12 weeks.

CDR1 and CDR2 (germline): MNHEY, SVGAGI. Trimming removed 9 bases at V and 2 bases at J, with 11 bases between. The CDR3 is made up of 13 amino acids. The study, taken as a whole, reports: Sampling that yielded the repertoires occurred only after the peak T cell response. Spike-specific TCR breadth rose after two AZD1222 doses, and depth rose as well. Just 5 or 6 AZD1222 recipients tested seropositive at baseline.

The protocol was immunoSEQ multiplex PCR, while the TCRdb copy is restricted to in-frame clones and leaves out a portion. The sample holds fewer than 120,000 clones, 70% to 90% seen once. In the case of this clone: Antigen unknown.

The V and J genes are TRBV6-5 and TRBJ1-5; D remains ambiguous. The sequencing used peripheral blood, collected on day 0 of AZD1222 vaccination. This receptor was taken from an adult in good health. CDR3 DNA sequence: TGTGCCAGTACTCCAGGTGGCAATCAGCCCCAGCATTTT. This sequence encodes CASTPGGNQPQHF.